The sequence of this T cell receptor (beta chain) was determined in a study of blood T cells in healthy people across ages. Using a J-beta primer mix together with a sample-barcoded 5' primer, a second PCR was run for roughly 7 to 12 cycles. TCRdb re-derived calls from the 5' RACE reads in MiXCR, one entry per CDR3 protein. The data contain some 1.6 million distinct CDR3 sequences, around 35% of them seen just once; the ten biggest clones take up 10% to 12%. This CDR3 contains 18 residues. Germline CDR1 is SGHVS and CDR2 is FNYEAQ. The ends lost 1 base at V and 5 bases at J; junction bases unmatched: 10. Healthy Caucasian individuals from Russia aged about 6 to 90 served as donors.

This chain connects TRBV7-6 to TRBJ2-3; 12 bases are shared with TRBD1. Sequenced: blood. The TCR was taken from a woman between 25 and 40 years old in good health. The CDR3 spells CASSLVVPGQGAEDTQYF. Written as DNA, the CDR3 is TGTGCCAGCAGCTTAGTCGTTCCGGGACAGGGGGCGGAAGATACGCAGTATTTT. The whole variable domain, filled in from reference TRBV7-6 and TRBJ2-3, reads GAGVSQSPRYKVTKRGQDVALRCDPISGHVSLYWYRQALGQGPEFLTYFNYEAQQDKSGLPNDRFSAERPEGSISTLTIQRTEQRDSAMYRCASSLVVPGQGAEDTQYFGPGTRLTVL.